The 10 T cell receptor beta chains presented below share a single source sample, sequenced in a study of T cell responses to AZD1222 COVID-19 vaccine. The data were produced by immunoSEQ multiplex PCR, yet TCRdb's version contains in-frame clones alone and is incomplete. In the table there are 89,000 or so clones, approximately 90% of which are singletons. The sample in question was peripheral blood, obtained 28 days after the second AZD1222 dose. The receptors here all came from an adult who received the AZD1222 COVID-19 vaccine.

V and J are TRBV27 and TRBJ2-7; maybe TRBD1 (7 bases). There are 18 residues in the CDR3. V dropped 1 base and J dropped 2 bases, with 21 bases sitting between them. Germline CDR1 reads MNHEY; CDR2 reads SMNVEV (reference sequence). This CDR3 reads CASSLYGGTGTATYEQYF. CDR3 bases: TGTGCCAGCAGTTTATACGGGGGCACCGGGACAGCCACCTACGAGCAGTACTTC.

The CDR3 loop is CASSLAGGVGNTEAFF. The DNA for the CDR3 is TGTGCCAGCAGCTTAGCGGGAGGGGTTGGGAACACTGAAGCTTTCTTT. V gene TRBV7-9 combines with J gene TRBJ1-1; D is perhaps TRBD1 (5 bases). The CDR3 length is 16 residues. The V gene's germline CDR1 is SEHNR and CDR2 FQNEAQ (reference sequence). V was cut by 0 bases and J by 1 base, with 12 bases left in between.

This clone was detected once. The rearrangement links TRBV6-1 to TRBJ2-7; possibly TRBD2 for D (7 bases). Trimming took 2 bases from V and 4 from J, leaving 15 bases between them. In germline, CDR1 is MNHNS, CDR2 SASEGT. This CDR3 comprises 15 residues. In DNA, the CDR3 is TGTGCCAGCAGTGAAATGGGGGGGCAGCTTTACGAGCAGTACTTC. It yields the protein CASSEMGGQLYEQYF.

The chain couples TRBV6-1 to TRBJ2-1, with 7 bases that match TRBD2. With V trimmed by 4 bases and J by 2 bases, 8 bases remained unmatched. CDR1 and CDR2 (germline): MNHNS, SASEGT. The CDR3 loop spans 16 amino acids. The CDR3 nucleotides are TGTGCCAGCAGTGCCGTTAGCGGGTATCCCTACAATGAGCAGTTCTTC. Amino acids: CASSAVSGYPYNEQFF.

The chain is built from TRBV5-1 and TRBJ2-3; 7 nucleotides agree with TRBD2. The CDR3 is 14 amino acids. V lost 7 bases to trimming and J lost 1 base; unmatched junction nucleotides: 6. Germline CDR1 SGHRS, CDR2 YFSETQ. The CDR3 region is CASCGGYGTDTQYF. DNA for the CDR3: TGCGCCAGCTGCGGGGGTTACGGCACAGATACGCAGTATTTT.

The rearrangement links TRBV7-8 to TRBJ1-6; unclear D gene. The CDR3 length is 18 residues. Trimming removed 1 base at V and 0 bases at J, with 13 bases between. Germline-derived CDR1 and CDR2 are SGHVS and FQNEAQ. The CDR3 here is CASSLDGYLSSYNSPLHF. DNA of the CDR3: TGTGCCAGCAGCTTAGATGGATATCTAAGCTCCTATAATTCACCCCTCCACTTT.

As for this clone: The same CDR3 arises from other DNA sequences in this sample as well. V and J are TRBV5-1 and TRBJ1-4; no clear D. Trimming took 3 bases from V and 0 from J, leaving 9 bases between them. Per germline, CDR1 SGHRS and CDR2 YFSETQ. The CDR3 has 15 residues. CDR3 sequence reads: CASSSTGATNEKLFF. CDR3 sequence (DNA): TGCGCCAGCAGCTCTACCGGAGCAACTAATGAAAAACTGTTTTTT.

The rearrangement links TRBV24-1 to TRBJ2-3, with D possibly TRBD2 on 5 matching bases. V lost 5 bases, J lost 0 bases, and 5 bases lay in between. Germline lookup yields CDR1 KGHDR and CDR2 SFDVKD. The CDR3 length is 13 residues. The CDR3 region is CATSGGSTDTQYF. DNA for the CDR3: TGTGCCACCAGTGGCGGGAGCACAGATACGCAGTATTTT.

J is TRBJ2-5 and V is TRBV28, with D unresolved. Deletions cut 7 bases from V and 5 bases from J, with 8 bases between. This CDR3 region has 11 residues. Germline values: CDR1 MDHEN, CDR2 SYDVKM. The CDR3 reads CASTEGETQYF. CDR3 sequence (DNA): TGTGCCAGCACGGAAGGCGAGACCCAGTACTTC. The full variable domain, completed using reference TRBV28 and TRBJ2-5, is DVKVTQSSRYLVKRTGEKVFLECVQDMDHENMFWYRQDPGLGLRLIYFSYDVKMKEKGDIPEGYSVSREKKERFSLILESASTNQTSMYLCASTEGETQYFGPGTRLLVL.

The chain combines TRBV9 with TRBJ2-1, with 9 bases lining up with TRBD2. V was clipped by 3 bases and J by 4 bases; unmatched bases: 8. CDR3 size: 16 residues. Germline V gene sequence: CDR1 SGDLS, CDR2 YYNGEE. In DNA, the CDR3 is TGTGCCAGCAGCGGAGGGATAGCGGGAGTTTACAATGAGCAGTTCTTC. Translation gives CASSGGIAGVYNEQFF.